These 10 T cell receptor beta chains share one sample of origin, sequenced in a study of OX40 agonist ivuxolimab in advanced cancers. The library was prepared using the immunoSEQ multiplex PCR assay. The table was pulled from immuneACCESS by TCRdb, which kept in-frame rearrangements only. Such tables lose some clones; where checked, under half of the loss comes from unresolved V genes, and the rest has no known cause. Recorded for this sample are roughly 40,000 clones; about nine tenths of them occurred a single time. Approximately 28% of the sample belongs to the ten largest clones. The sample here was CD4+ or CD8+ T cells sorted from blood, taken in a trial of the OX40 agonist ivuxolimab. The origin of the receptors is an adult with an advanced solid tumor such as melanoma, head and neck, liver or kidney cancer.

The V call is TRBV7-9, the J call TRBJ2-7; 13 bases line up with TRBD2. The germline V gene has CDR1 SEHNR and CDR2 FQNEAQ (reference sequence). The length of the CDR3 is 17 residues. Trimming took 4 bases from V and 2 from J; bases not matched to a gene: 8. Written as DNA, the CDR3 is TGTGCCAGCAGCTCTAATTATGGGACTAGCGGGGCCTACGAGCAGTACTTC. Its protein product is CASSSNYGTSGAYEQYF.

This clone came up once. The V gene is TRBV7-9, the J gene TRBJ1-2; D unresolved. Germline V gene lookup returns CDR1 SEHNR and CDR2 FQNEAQ (reference sequence). The length of the CDR3 is 15 residues. Deletions cut 5 bases from V and 6 bases from J, with 19 bases between. The CDR3 sequence is CASSPAPLGRNGYTF. The CDR3 bases are TGTGCCAGCAGCCCGGCGCCGTTAGGGAGGAATGGCTACACCTTC.

This sequence joins TRBV28 and TRBJ2-7; TRBD1 agrees at 11 bases. The CDR3 covers 14 residues. Germline V gene sequence: CDR1 MDHEN, CDR2 SYDVKM. Trimming at V came to 6 bases and at J to 2 bases, leaving 3 bases not matched to a gene. CDR3 loop: CASSPGQGAYEQYF. Written as DNA, the CDR3 is TGTGCCAGCAGCCCGGGACAGGGGGCCTACGAGCAGTACTTC.

The chain combines TRBV9 with TRBJ2-1; 13 positions match TRBD2. V lost 3 bases and J lost 8; bases outside the gene matches: 5. Germline V gene lookup returns CDR1 SGDLS and CDR2 YYNGEE. CDR3 size: 15 residues. The CDR3 DNA is TGTGCCAGCAGCGAAACTAGCGGGAGGGCCGATGAGCAGTTCTTC. Amino acid sequence: CASSETSGRADEQFF.

The gene calls are TRBV5-1 and TRBJ2-3, with D hard to call. Trimming removed 0 bases at V and 3 bases at J, with 8 bases between. Germline CDR1 SGHRS, CDR2 YFSETQ. This CDR3 has 14 residues. CDR3 loop: CASSLADGTDTQYF. DNA for the CDR3: TGCGCCAGCAGCTTGGCCGATGGGACAGATACGCAGTATTTT.

In this sample, this clone turned up once. V gene TRBV5-5 combines with J gene TRBJ1-1; D gene unclear. Between the trimmed V and J ends, which lost 0 bases and 0 bases, there was a span of 6 bases. The germline V gene has CDR1 SGHKS and CDR2 YYEKEE (reference sequence). The CDR3 runs 14 residues. The CDR3 reads CASSLVRLNTEAFF. CDR3 bases: TGTGCCAGCAGCTTGGTTAGACTGAACACTGAAGCTTTCTTT.

The chain joins TRBV28 to TRBJ2-3; D perhaps matches TRBD1 (6 bases). V lost 7 bases, J lost 1 base, and 15 bases lay in between. The CDR3 consists of 15 residues. From germline, CDR1 is MDHEN and CDR2 SYDVKM. CDR3 DNA: TGTGCCAGCACCAAGGGGGACCTGGGCACAGATACGCAGTATTTT. Translating it yields CASTKGDLGTDTQYF.

This sequence joins TRBV7-9 and TRBJ1-1; TRBD1 aligns across 9 bases. V shed 5 bases, J shed 1 base, and the junction held 2 bases outside the gene matches. Germline CDR1 is SEHNR and CDR2 is FQNEAQ (reference sequence). This CDR3 is 14 amino acids long. In DNA, the CDR3 is TGTGCCAGCAGCCAGGGACAGGGGAACACTGAAGCTTTCTTT. Translated: CASSQGQGNTEAFF.

This chain joins TRBV7-3 and TRBJ2-1; a weak D match, TRBD1 (5 bases). V shed 5 bases and J shed 6 bases, with 14 bases lying between them. CDR1 and CDR2 (germline): SGHTA, FQGTGA. The CDR3 sequence is 14 residues long. The CDR3 DNA sequence: TGTGCCAGCAGCGGGCAGCGTCAGGGCAATGAGCAGTTCTTC. This gives the protein CASSGQRQGNEQFF. The whole variable domain, filled in from reference TRBV7-3 and TRBJ2-1, reads GAGVSQTPSNKVTEKGKYVELRCDPISGHTALYWYRQSLGQGPEFLIYFQGTGAADDSGLPNDRFFAVRPEGSVSTLKIQRTERGDSAVYLCASSGQRQGNEQFFGPGTRLTVL.

The chain links TRBV4-1 to TRBJ2-5, with D maybe TRBD1 (5 bases). Trimming shortened V by 2 bases and J by 2 bases, and 9 bases separated the two germline ends. In germline, CDR1 is MGHRA, CDR2 YSYEKL. This CDR3 is 14 amino acids long. The CDR3 DNA reads TGCGCCAGCAGCCAAAGGACAAGACAAGAGACCCAGTACTTC. This sequence encodes CASSQRTRQETQYF.